Below, 21 T cell receptor beta chains from the same sample are listed, as sequenced in a study of long-term antiretroviral therapy in people with HIV. An immunoSEQ assay, version v3.0, was performed at survey level. Profiling relied on immunoSEQ multiplex PCR, and the TCRdb table lists in-frame clones only, not all of them. The table records under 20,000 clones, around 77% of them present only once. The input for sequencing was unsorted PBMCs, taken approximately 2.1 years before starting antiretroviral therapy. These receptors originate from a man aged 25 to 40 with HIV.

The chain couples TRBV7-9 to TRBJ2-5; D is undetermined. V lost 5 bases to trimming and J lost 2 bases, with 12 bases between them. The germline V gene encodes CDR1 SEHNR and CDR2 FQNEAQ (reference sequence). The length of the CDR3 is 14 residues. CDR3 nucleotides: TGTGCCAGCAGCCGCGAGCGACAACAAGAGACCCAGTACTTC. Encoded protein: CASSRERQQETQYF.

V usage is TRBV19 and J usage is TRBJ1-4; TRBD1 agrees at 7 bases. V trimming: 4 bases; J trimming: 5 bases; junction bases outside the gene matches: 7. The CDR3 extends over 15 amino acids. Germline V gene sequence: CDR1 LNHDA, CDR2 SQIVND (reference sequence). CDR3 region: CASSTARGPNEKLFF. The CDR3 DNA reads TGTGCCAGTAGTACCGCGAGGGGGCCAAATGAAAAACTGTTTTTT. Full variable domain (missing parts from reference TRBV19 and TRBJ1-4): DGGITQSPKYLFRKEGQNVTLSCEQNLNHDAMYWYRQDPGQGLRLIYYSQIVNDFQKGDIAEGYSVSREKKESFPLTVTSAQKNPTAFYLCASSTARGPNEKLFFGSGTQLSVL.

The rearrangement uses TRBV19 and TRBJ2-1; D might be TRBD1 (5 bases). The germline V and J ends were trimmed by 8 bases and 2 bases, with 10 bases remaining between them. Germline CDR1 and CDR2: LNHDA and SQIVND (reference sequence). The CDR3 sequence is 13 residues long. Here the CDR3 reads CASRAGTYNEQFF. In DNA form, the CDR3 reads TGTGCCAGTCGGGCAGGGACCTACAATGAGCAGTTCTTC.

The CDR3 protein is CASSVRVTGELFF. DNA for the CDR3: TGTGCCAGCAGCGTAAGGGTAACCGGGGAGCTGTTTTTT. This sequence joins TRBV9 and TRBJ2-2, with unresolved D. Per the germline V gene, CDR1 is SGDLS and CDR2 is YYNGEE. CDR3 length equals 13 residues. Deletions cut 1 base from V and 5 bases from J, with 6 bases between.

This clone was recorded a few times. The rearrangement links TRBV27 to TRBJ1-2, with TRBD1 matching 10 bases. Germline lookup yields CDR1 MNHEY and CDR2 SMNVEV (reference sequence). V shed 3 bases, J shed 5 bases, and the junction held 9 bases outside the gene matches. CDR3 length: 16 residues. CDR3 coding DNA: TGTGCCAGCAGTTTTGCGATGACAGGGGGCAATTATGGCTACACCTTC. Its translation is CASSFAMTGGNYGYTF.

The chain uses TRBV13 and TRBJ2-7; D unresolved. The V end lost 7 bases, the J end lost 7 bases, and 8 bases lay between the germline ends. There are 10 residues in the CDR3. Germline V lookup: CDR1 PRHDT, CDR2 FYEKMQ (reference sequence). As DNA, the CDR3 is TGTGCCAGCAACGTGGGGGAGCAGTACTTC. It codes for CASNVGEQYF.

V and J are TRBV19 and TRBJ1-5; a weak D match, TRBD1 (5 bases). The CDR3 has 15 amino acids. Per the germline V gene, CDR1 is LNHDA and CDR2 is SQIVND (reference sequence). V was clipped by 7 bases and J by 0 bases, with 13 bases between them. CDR3 in DNA: TGTGCCAGTAATACAGGTAGGGATAGCAATCAGCCCCAGCATTTT. Residues: CASNTGRDSNQPQHF.

V usage is TRBV5-1 and J usage is TRBJ2-5; D might be TRBD2 (6 bases). V was shortened by 4 bases and J by 0 bases, with 16 bases between the two germline ends. The CDR3 spans 16 residues. Germline V gene lookup returns CDR1 SGHRS and CDR2 YFSETQ. The CDR3 sequence is CASSPLGEDNQETQYF. CDR3 nucleotides: TGCGCCAGCAGCCCCCTGGGGGAGGACAACCAAGAGACCCAGTACTTC.

The chain combines TRBV27 with TRBJ2-7; 7 bases map to TRBD2. V lost 2 bases, J lost 3 bases, and 4 bases stayed unmatched. Germline loops: CDR1 MNHEY, CDR2 SMNVEV (reference sequence). The CDR3 contains 14 residues. Here the CDR3 reads CASSLGAGDYEQYF. The CDR3 DNA is TGTGCCAGCAGTTTAGGGGCGGGAGACTACGAGCAGTACTTC.

The V call is TRBV10-2, the J call TRBJ2-3; a weak D match, TRBD2 (7 bases). CDR1 and CDR2 from the germline V gene are WSHSY and SAAADI. The V end lost 5 bases, the J end lost 2 bases, and 17 bases lay between the germline ends. CDR3 length equals 16 residues. Here the CDR3 reads CASSKGGTTVTDTQYF. CDR3 nucleotides: TGCGCCAGCAGTAAGGGGGGGACTACCGTCACAGATACGCAGTATTTT.

J is TRBJ1-1 and V is TRBV19; maybe TRBD1 (6 bases). CDR3 length equals 13 residues. Trimming cost V 3 bases and J 7 bases, with 12 bases left between them. Looked up from germline, CDR1 is LNHDA and CDR2 is SQIVND (reference sequence). CDR3 DNA: TGTGCCAGTAGTATGTGGACAGAAGTTGAAGCTTTCTTT. Encoded protein: CASSMWTEVEAFF.

The V call is TRBV29-1, the J call TRBJ2-7; TRBD2 matches 8 bases. V shed 7 bases and J 6 bases; nucleotides not matched to a gene: 8. This CDR3 spans 12 amino acids. Germline loops: CDR1 SQVTM, CDR2 ANQGSEA. CDR3 in DNA: TGCAGCGCCTCCGGGACTAGGATCGAGCAGTACTTC. Protein product: CSASGTRIEQYF.

The gene calls are TRBV12-5 and TRBJ2-7; D is unclear. Germline-derived CDR1 and CDR2 are LGHNT and FRNRAP. The V and J ends lost 3 bases and 2 bases respectively, with 11 bases between them. The CDR3 covers 14 residues. The CDR3 sequence: CASGLWALTYEQYF. The CDR3 DNA is TGTGCTAGTGGTTTATGGGCCCTGACCTACGAGCAGTACTTC.

The chain links TRBV19 to TRBJ2-1; 11 positions agree with TRBD2. V dropped 4 bases and J dropped 7; count of bases not matched to a gene: 6. Germline CDR1 LNHDA, CDR2 SQIVND (reference sequence). The CDR3 is made up of 15 amino acids. CDR3 bases: TGTGCCAGTAGTACTCGGACTAGCGGGCTGAATGAGCAGTTCTTC. As protein: CASSTRTSGLNEQFF.

The J gene is TRBJ2-1, the V gene TRBV11-2, with D perhaps TRBD2 (5 bases). Per germline, CDR1 SGHAT and CDR2 FQNNGV. The CDR3 has 16 amino acids. V was cut by 4 bases and J by 2 bases, with 15 bases left in between. The CDR3: CASSSGLGKAYNEQFF. The CDR3 DNA reads as TGTGCCAGCAGCTCCGGACTGGGCAAGGCCTACAATGAGCAGTTCTTC.

The chain links TRBV6-5 to TRBJ2-1; D possibly matches TRBD1 or TRBD2 (6 bases each). The germline V gene encodes CDR1 MNHEY and CDR2 SVGAGI. V lost 5 bases to trimming and J lost 6 bases, with 11 bases between them. The CDR3 has 13 amino acids. Here the CDR3 DNA reads TGTGCCAGCAGTAAACAGGGAGGCAATGAGCAGTTCTTC. Protein sequence: CASSKQGGNEQFF.

J is TRBJ1-2 and V is TRBV28; 9 nucleotides match TRBD1. CDR3 size: 14 residues. Germline lookup yields CDR1 MDHEN and CDR2 SYDVKM. V lost 7 bases and J lost 5; bases outside the gene matches: 8. CDR3 in DNA: TGTGCCAGCACCACAACAGGGGGCATTTATGGCTACACCTTC. Translated: CASTTTGGIYGYTF.

The rearrangement uses TRBV19 and TRBJ1-5; no clear D. Trimming left V 7 bases short and J 0 bases short, with 16 bases between. CDR3 length: 16 amino acids. Germline CDR1 and CDR2: LNHDA and SQIVND (reference sequence). DNA for the CDR3: TGTGCCAGTACCAACCTGGTGGGCTTTAGCAATCAGCCCCAGCATTTT. It codes for CASTNLVGFSNQPQHF.

The sample holds one count of this clone. This rearrangement joins TRBV29-1 to TRBJ1-1; D is uncertain. Germline V lookup: CDR1 SQVTM, CDR2 ANQGSEA. This CDR3 spans 11 amino acids. V lost 3 bases, J lost 5 bases, and 7 bases lay in between. The CDR3: CSVDGGTEAFF. The CDR3, as DNA: TGCAGCGTTGATGGAGGGACTGAAGCTTTCTTT.

The rearrangement joins TRBV25-1 to TRBJ1-1, with TRBD1 identical over 10 bases. Germline CDR1 is MGHDK and CDR2 is SYGVNS. The CDR3 runs 18 residues. The V gene end was trimmed by 10 bases and the J gene end by 0 bases; junction bases not matched to a gene: 17. CDR3 bases: TGTGCCACCAAAGCCTTCTGGGGACAGGGGATAATGAACACTGAAGCTTTCTTT. Amino acid sequence: CATKAFWGQGIMNTEAFF. The whole variable domain, remainder taken from reference TRBV25-1 and TRBJ1-1, is EADIYQTPRYLVIGTGKKITLECSQTMGHDKMYWYQQDPGMELHLIHYSYGVNSTEKGDLSSESTVSRIRTEHFPLTLESARPSHTSQYLCATKAFWGQGIMNTEAFFGQGTRLTVV.

This chain joins TRBV29-1 and TRBJ2-7; 7 positions agree with TRBD2. The trim removed 4 bases at V and 0 bases at J, leaving 3 bases unmatched. The CDR3 loop spans 13 amino acids. Germline loops: CDR1 SQVTM, CDR2 ANQGSEA. The CDR3 coding sequence is TGCAGCGTTGTAGCGGGCGACTCCTACGAGCAGTACTTC. It yields the protein CSVVAGDSYEQYF.